What follows are 3 T cell receptor beta chains derived from one specimen sequenced in a study of beta chain features in type 1 diabetes. Their antigens are not known. Overall study findings and caveats: A moderate, significant TCRB CDR3 shortening appeared in type 1 diabetes across four CD4+ subsets.

cDNA synthesis used the whole RNA isolate, giving expressed TCRB sequences. Clones were sequenced by immunoSEQ multiplex PCR, and TCRdb holds only the in-frame ones, with some missing. The sample comprises more than 550,000 clones, about 14% of which are singletons, and just under 0.04% rests with the top ten. Sequenced input: naive CD4+ T cells from blood. The receptor set was obtained from a man in his late teens or twenties with type 1 diabetes.

This clone was observed once. The chain uses TRBV28 and TRBJ1-1; D is unresolved. Germline CDR1 reads MDHEN; CDR2 reads SYDVKM. The CDR3 contains 12 residues. Between the trimmed V and J ends, which lost 6 bases and 3 bases, there was a span of 8 bases. CDR3 DNA: TGTGCCAGCAGCACCCAAGACACTGAAGCTTTCTTT. The encoded protein is CASSTQDTEAFF.

The table lists this clone with a few counts. The J gene is TRBJ2-5, the V gene TRBV7-2, with D maybe TRBD2 (5 bases). The CDR3 extends over 13 amino acids. V gave up 5 bases and J gave up 11 bases, with 18 bases separating them. From germline, CDR1 is SGHTA and CDR2 FQGNSA. Here the CDR3 reads CASSPRGAGEQYF. In DNA, the CDR3 is TGTGCCAGCAGCCCCCGGGGTGCTGGGGAGCAGTACTTC.

The V call is TRBV30, the J call TRBJ2-5, with unresolved D. Germline V gene data show CDR1 as GTSNPN and CDR2 as SVGIG (reference sequence). This CDR3 region has 11 residues. V lost 0 bases, J lost 6 bases, and 5 bases lay in between. The CDR3 protein is CAWSVSQTQYF. The CDR3 nucleotides are TGTGCCTGGAGTGTATCCCAGACCCAGTACTTC.